This T cell receptor (beta chain) was captured by sequencing in a study of human T cells and chemical hapten exposure. This CDR3 has 15 amino acids. V dropped 7 bases and J dropped 1 base, with 17 bases sitting between them. Germline-derived CDR1 and CDR2 are SGHTA and FQGNSA. Findings and caveats of the study: PT1 expanded TCR counts correlated positively with patch test score.

Time point reported: pre-sensitization, week 0. Treatment specified: therapeutic diphenylcyclopropenone sensitization with weekly scalp DPC. MiXCR, run by TCRdb on the RACE reads, gives a single entry per CDR3 protein. The sample gives about 80,000 distinct CDR3 sequences, around 13% of which show up once; 4% to 6% is in the top ten. Only a few counts were recorded for this clonotype. Its antigen is not identified. The clonotype comes from a woman in her fifties or sixties with alopecia areata. Some clones in this sample may be carry-over from other donors' samples. The sequences come from whole blood, collected in connection with sensitization to the hapten diphenylcyclopropenone (DPC). The chain uses TRBV7-2 and TRBJ2-7; D gene unclear. CDR3 loop: CASTEGPNQSYEQYF. The CDR3 nucleotides read TGTGCCAGCACTGAAGGACCCAACCAATCCTACGAGCAGTACTTC.